The 2 T cell receptor beta chains presented below share a single source sample, sequenced in a study of T-cell memory formation after mild COVID-19. TCRdb called the 5' RACE reads again in MiXCR, with one record for every CDR3 protein. In the table there are about 350,000 distinct CDR3 sequences, roughly 13% of which are singletons. Sequencing used PBMCs or a T cell subset sorted from them (not recorded which). These receptors came from a man aged 18 to 35 who had mild COVID-19 (a few samples of this study predate the infection). Cell type and time point are not known.

This clonotype was counted between two and nine times. This chain connects TRBV9 to TRBJ2-2; no firm D call. This CDR3 comprises 11 residues. The germline V and J ends were trimmed by 3 bases and 7 bases, with 4 bases remaining between them. Germline loops: CDR1 SGDLS, CDR2 YYNGEE. As DNA, the CDR3 is TGTGCCAGCAGCGATCACGGGGAGCTGTTTTTT. It is translated as CASSDHGELFF.

This clonotype was observed a few times. This chain joins TRBV5-1 and TRBJ2-5; no definite D call. Looked up from germline, CDR1 is SGHRS and CDR2 is YFSETQ. V lost 0 bases and J lost 5, with 17 bases in between. This CDR3 spans 16 amino acids. CDR3 in amino acids: CASSLAVPRSKETQYF. The CDR3 DNA reads as TGCGCCAGCAGCTTGGCCGTGCCTAGAAGTAAGGAGACCCAGTACTTC.